The entry below gives a single TCR beta chain sequence along with its context. One end of the junction is discordant with germline, which a read error may explain. The sample is drawn from a study of T cells in Graves' hyperthyroidism and ophthalmopathy. Amplified regions were TCR beta CDR3 sequences from RNA transcripts. An initial round of RT-PCR targeting the TCR CDR3 relied on the HTBI primer set. Via MiXCR, TCRdb re-called the multiplex PCR reads, giving one row per CDR3 protein. The table records 95,000 to 100,000 distinct CDR3 sequences, roughly 49% of them present only once. Patients between 18 and 65 years old had hyperthyroidism, newly diagnosed and lasting under 2 months. The CDR3 runs 14 residues. Germline V CDR1 and CDR2: ENHRY, SYGVKD.

V gene TRBV10-3 combines with J gene TRBJ1-2, with D possibly TRBD1 on 6 matching bases. The source is a woman aged 40 to 49 with Graves' hyperthyroidism. The sequenced sample was blood. In nucleotides, the CDR3 is TGTGCCATCAATCAGGGGAACGCTAACTATGGCCACACCTTC. Protein product: CAINQGNANYGHTF.